The present T cell receptor (beta chain) was sequenced within a study of T cell changes during pregnancy in multiple sclerosis. The CDR3 has 13 residues. The germline CDR1 and CDR2 sequences are ENHRY and SYGVKD. V dropped 8 bases and J dropped 7; count of bases not matched to a gene: 6. Data came from immunoSEQ multiplex PCR; TCRdb stores just in-frame clones and leaves some out. This table has some 70,000 clones, 75% to 95% appearing once. This clone has more than one count but fewer than ten. The sequencing used peripheral blood, collected in the first trimester of pregnancy. This rearrangement joins TRBV10-3 to TRBJ2-2; 8 bases match TRBD2. The sequence was collected from a female donor with multiple sclerosis, enrolled in a pregnancy study. Written as DNA, the CDR3 is TGTGCCATCGCCCCGGGGGGGGACGGGGAGCTGTTTTTT. It is translated as CAIAPGGDGELFF.